These 32 T cell receptor beta chains originate from one sample sequenced in a study of control samples from healthy donors and cancer patients. Only in-frame clones appear in the TCRdb table, and some are missing; sequencing was by immunoSEQ multiplex PCR. The sample includes 150,000 or so clones, approximately 94% of them seen just once. The specimen was blood. The receptors derive from a man between 18 and 35 years old in good health.

This clone was recorded only once. V usage is TRBV4-1 and J usage is TRBJ1-1; D gene uncertain. This CDR3 comprises 16 residues. Germline loops: CDR1 MGHRA, CDR2 YSYEKL. V shed 0 bases and J shed 2 bases, with 13 bases lying between them. The CDR3 DNA follows: TGCGCCAGCAGCCAAGAGCCGGGGTCAGCCAACACTGAAGCTTTCTTT. This codes for CASSQEPGSANTEAFF.

This rearrangement joins TRBV30 to TRBJ2-5, with TRBD2 as a possible D gene (6 bases). Germline lookup yields CDR1 GTSNPN and CDR2 SVGIG (reference sequence). The CDR3 is 14 amino acids. Trimming removed 2 bases from V and 2 bases from J, with 12 bases in between. The CDR3 sequence is CAWSLIRGQETQYF. CDR3 coding DNA: TGTGCCTGGAGTCTCATACGGGGGCAAGAGACCCAGTACTTC.

The chain joins TRBV5-3 to TRBJ2-7; D is perhaps TRBD2 (5 bases). TRBV5-3 is placed among ORFs of uncertain function. V was trimmed by 4 bases and J by 4 bases, leaving 18 bases between them. The CDR3 extends over 15 amino acids. The CDR3 DNA is TGTGCCAGAAGCCCCCCACGCGGGTCACCATACGAGCAGTACTTC. Its translation is CARSPPRGSPYEQYF.

V is TRBV10-3 and J is TRBJ2-7; no definite D call. The CDR3 consists of 16 residues. Germline V gene sequence: CDR1 ENHRY, CDR2 SYGVKD. V was shortened by 0 bases and J by 5 bases, with 17 bases between the two germline ends. The CDR3 DNA reads as TGTGCCATCAGTGAGTCCAGGTCTAGTCCCCCCAACGAGCAGTACTTC. Amino acid sequence: CAISESRSSPPNEQYF.

The chain joins TRBV4-1 to TRBJ2-7; 7 nucleotides line up with TRBD1. Germline V gene lookup returns CDR1 MGHRA and CDR2 YSYEKL. The CDR3 spans 16 residues. The V gene end was trimmed by 2 bases and the J gene end by 2 bases; junction bases not matched to a gene: 9. The CDR3 loop reads CASSQTRQGTTYEQYF. Written as DNA, the CDR3 is TGCGCCAGCAGCCAAACTCGACAGGGAACCACCTACGAGCAGTACTTC.

The chain links TRBV5-6 to TRBJ1-1; D is ambiguous. The V end lost 5 bases, the J end lost 1 base, and 9 bases lay between the germline ends. The CDR3 covers 13 residues. Per germline, CDR1 SGHDT and CDR2 YYEEEE. The CDR3 region is CASRRSENTEAFF. CDR3 DNA: TGTGCCAGCAGGAGGTCAGAGAACACTGAAGCTTTCTTT.

The chain is built from TRBV5-1 and TRBJ2-7; perhaps TRBD2 as D (6 bases). V was shortened by 3 bases and J by 2 bases, with 18 bases between the two germline ends. The CDR3 length is 16 residues. The germline V gene has CDR1 SGHRS and CDR2 YFSETQ. The chain's CDR3 is CASSWNIPSEPYEQYF. The CDR3 coding sequence is TGCGCCAGCAGCTGGAATATTCCTAGCGAACCCTACGAGCAGTACTTC.

In this sample, this clone turned up once. The chain employs TRBV7-8 and TRBJ1-1; D is possibly TRBD1 (6 bases). Germline V gene data show CDR1 as SGHVS and CDR2 as FQNEAQ. The V and J ends lost 3 bases and 2 bases respectively, with 13 bases between them. There are 15 residues in the CDR3. The CDR3 bases are TGTGCCAGCAGCTTCACAGGGAGGGGAAACACTGAAGCTTTCTTT. Translated, it gives CASSFTGRGNTEAFF.

This clone has a single count. The chain has TRBV11-1 and TRBJ1-1; D is unclear. V was cut by 5 bases and J by 0 bases, with 13 bases left in between. CDR3 length: 15 amino acids. Looked up from germline, CDR1 is SGHAT and CDR2 is FQDESV (reference sequence). In nucleotides, the CDR3 is TGTGCCAGCAGCCTAATAGGAACCTTGAACACTGAAGCTTTCTTT. Its protein product is CASSLIGTLNTEAFF. The full variable domain, rest sourced from reference TRBV11-1 and TRBJ1-1, is EAEVAQSPRYKITEKSQAVAFWCDPISGHATLYWYRQILGQGPELLVQFQDESVVDDSQLPKDRFSAERLKGVDSTLKIQPAELGDSAMYLCASSLIGTLNTEAFFGQGTRLTVV.

This clone was seen just once. The rearrangement joins TRBV6-5 to TRBJ2-5; D is possibly TRBD2 (5 bases). CDR1 and CDR2 from the germline V gene are MNHEY and SVGAGI. The CDR3 length is 12 residues. Deletions cut 8 bases from V and 5 bases from J, with 12 bases between. Here the CDR3 reads CASVGKRETQYF. CDR3 coding DNA: TGTGCCAGCGTCGGGAAAAGGGAGACCCAGTACTTC.

This chain connects TRBV7-2 to TRBJ2-5; D may correspond to TRBD1 or TRBD2 (5 bases each). The germline CDR1 and CDR2 sequences are SGHTA and FQGNSA. Trimming cost V 1 base and J 2 bases, with 11 bases left between them. The CDR3 spans 15 residues. The CDR3 is CASSLVGEPQETQYF. The CDR3 DNA reads TGTGCCAGCAGCTTAGTGGGGGAGCCGCAAGAGACCCAGTACTTC.

A few counts support this clone. The gene calls are TRBV18 and TRBJ1-2; D ambiguous. This CDR3 contains 15 residues. V was shortened by 1 base and J by 6 bases, with 15 bases between the two germline ends. CDR1 and CDR2 from the germline V gene are KGHSH and LQKENI. As DNA, the CDR3 is TGTGCCAGCTCACCACTTCATTTCATAGGTCATGGCTACACCTTC. Translated, it gives CASSPLHFIGHGYTF.

The V call is TRBV27, the J call TRBJ1-1; TRBD1 matches 7 bases. This CDR3 has 14 amino acids. The V gene's germline CDR1 is MNHEY and CDR2 SMNVEV (reference sequence). The V gene end was trimmed by 4 bases and the J gene end by 8 bases; junction bases not matched to a gene: 10. The CDR3 loop reads CASSWDRTALEAFF. The CDR3 bases are TGTGCCAGCAGTTGGGACAGAACCGCTCTGGAAGCTTTCTTT.

V is TRBV10-3 and J is TRBJ1-5, with D uncertain. The CDR3 contains 16 residues. V lost 0 bases and J 4 bases, leaving 13 bases between the germline ends. The germline V gene encodes CDR1 ENHRY and CDR2 SYGVKD. CDR3 nucleotide sequence: TGTGCCATCAGTGAGTCCCAGTTGGTAGAAAATCAGCCCCAGCATTTT. This codes for CAISESQLVENQPQHF.

V and J are TRBV23-1 and TRBJ1-5; maybe TRBD1 (5 bases). TRBV23-1 is identified as an open reading frame with a role that is uncertain. The V gene lost 4 bases and the J gene lost 1 base, with 14 bases spanning the gap. The CDR3 extends over 16 amino acids. The DNA for the CDR3 is TGCGCCAGCAGTCGGGGGGACGGAGGCAGCAATCAGCCCCAGCATTTT. Translating it yields CASSRGDGGSNQPQHF.

This clone was observed a single time. This chain joins TRBV10-3 and TRBJ1-3, with no clear D. CDR1 and CDR2 from the germline V gene are ENHRY and SYGVKD. The CDR3 runs 11 residues. The V gene lost 6 bases and the J gene lost 3 bases, with 3 bases spanning the gap. The CDR3 DNA reads as TGTGCCATCAGGGATGGAAACACCATATATTTT. Residues: CAIRDGNTIYF.

The CDR3 here is CASRETQGAPVGYTF. DNA for the CDR3: TGTGCCAGCAGGGAGACACAGGGGGCCCCCGTAGGCTACACCTTC. The chain joins TRBV2 to TRBJ1-2, with TRBD1 matching over 9 bases. Germline CDR1 SNHLY, CDR2 FYNNEI. The CDR3 contains 15 residues. The junction had 13 bases not matched to a gene; V was cut back by 6 bases and J by 8 bases.

The chain links TRBV5-1 to TRBJ2-3; 8 bases line up with TRBD1. The CDR3 contains 14 residues. The germline V gene has CDR1 SGHRS and CDR2 YFSETQ. V shed 5 bases and J 4 bases; nucleotides not matched to a gene: 6. The chain's CDR3 is CASSTDREADTQYF. The CDR3 region has the DNA TGCGCCAGCAGTACGGACAGGGAAGCAGATACGCAGTATTTT.

The chain is built from TRBV2 and TRBJ2-5; a possible D gene is TRBD1 (6 bases). The germline V gene has CDR1 SNHLY and CDR2 FYNNEI. The CDR3 totals 13 residues. The ends were cut back, 7 bases at V and 5 bases at J, with 14 bases in the middle. The CDR3 reads CASNHRVAETQYF. CDR3 nucleotides: TGTGCCAGCAATCACAGGGTCGCCGAGACCCAGTACTTC.

V and J are TRBV2 and TRBJ1-6; no clear D gene. V lost 3 bases, J lost 9 bases, and 24 bases lay in between. Germline V gene sequence: CDR1 SNHLY, CDR2 FYNNEI. The CDR3 runs to 18 residues. CDR3 DNA: TGTGCCAGCAGTGAGGGCCCCAGGAGCGCAGTCTACGGTTCACCCCTCCACTTT. Amino acids: CASSEGPRSAVYGSPLHF.

V and J are TRBV14 and TRBJ2-2; 11 bases fit TRBD2. This CDR3 comprises 18 residues. Germline lookup yields CDR1 SGHDN and CDR2 FVKESK. Germline trimming cut 3 bases from V and 1 base from J; bases unmatched to any gene: 7. This CDR3 is CASSQLPGLAGNTGELFF. The CDR3 DNA sequence: TGTGCCAGCAGCCAGCTACCCGGACTAGCGGGGAACACCGGGGAGCTGTTTTTT.

V gene TRBV19 combines with J gene TRBJ1-6, with a weak D call TRBD1 (6 bases). The CDR3 has 14 residues. Germline V lookup: CDR1 LNHDA, CDR2 SQIVND (reference sequence). V was clipped by 3 bases and J by 10 bases, with 13 bases between them. Here the CDR3 DNA reads TGTGCCAGTAGTATGATGGGGGCGAACTCACCCCTCCACTTT. This codes for CASSMMGANSPLHF.

This chain links TRBV12-3 or TRBV12-4 with TRBJ2-7; D gene unclear. The CDR3 has 12 amino acids. The V gene lost 5 bases and the J gene lost 9 bases, with 14 bases spanning the gap. CDR3 amino acids: CASSRIETRQYF. The CDR3 DNA reads as TGTGCCAGCAGTCGGATAGAGACGAGGCAGTACTTC.

This chain connects TRBV6-6 to TRBJ1-1, with no clear D. The V gene's germline CDR1 is MNHNY and CDR2 SVGAGI (reference sequence). V was pared by 2 bases and J by 1 base, with 14 bases between. The CDR3 loop spans 16 amino acids. In nucleotides, the CDR3 is TGTGCCAGCAGTTACCGTTCGGGCCTGGGGAACACTGAAGCTTTCTTT. Protein: CASSYRSGLGNTEAFF.

This clone has a single count. The chain carries TRBV19 and TRBJ2-1, with D possibly being TRBD1 (6 bases). Germline lookup yields CDR1 LNHDA and CDR2 SQIVND (reference sequence). The CDR3 is 15 amino acids. V was pared by 5 bases and J by 0 bases, with 11 bases between. CDR3 region: CASSLTDSSYNEQFF. Written as DNA, the CDR3 is TGTGCCAGTAGTCTAACGGACAGCTCCTACAATGAGCAGTTCTTC.

Here the CDR3 DNA reads TGTGCCAGCAGCCCGGGGACCCTCGGCTACGAGCAGTACTTC. It translates to CASSPGTLGYEQYF. J is TRBJ2-7 and V is TRBV11-2; tentatively, D is TRBD1 or TRBD2 (5 bases each). The V end lost 5 bases, the J end lost 3 bases, and 14 bases lay between the germline ends. The CDR3 extends over 14 amino acids. Germline V gene data show CDR1 as SGHAT and CDR2 as FQNNGV.

This chain's CDR3 is CASSLEVGQALPYEQYF. The CDR3 DNA is TGCGCCAGCAGCTTGGAGGTGGGACAGGCCCTACCCTACGAGCAGTACTTC. The chain employs TRBV5-1 and TRBJ2-7; 8 nucleotides align to TRBD1. Trimming cost V 0 bases and J 2 bases; bases outside gene matches: 10. CDR1 and CDR2 from the germline V gene are SGHRS and YFSETQ. The CDR3 has 17 amino acids.

The chain employs TRBV6-5 and TRBJ1-2; D not resolved. Trimming shortened V by 4 bases and J by 6 bases, and 18 bases separated the two germline ends. CDR1 is MNHEY and CDR2 is SVGAGI in the germline V gene. The CDR3 runs 15 residues. The CDR3 DNA reads TGTGCCAGCAGTTCTCTACTCAATGGCCTGGATGGCTACACCTTC. Translation: CASSSLLNGLDGYTF.

This chain connects TRBV12-3 or TRBV12-4 to TRBJ2-3; D is possibly TRBD2 (5 bases). With 5 bases removed from V and 6 bases from J, the gap between germline ends came to 9 bases. The CDR3 is 12 residues long. CDR3 protein: CASSRERDTQYF. For the CDR3, the DNA is TGTGCCAGCAGTAGAGAGCGGGATACGCAGTATTTT.

The chain joins TRBV11-2 to TRBJ1-5; unclear D gene. The length of the CDR3 is 14 residues. The V gene's germline CDR1 is SGHAT and CDR2 FQNNGV. V was cut by 5 bases and J by 5 bases, with 13 bases left in between. The CDR3 DNA reads TGTGCCAGCAGCCATGAGGGATTTCATCAGCCCCAGCATTTT. Translated, it gives CASSHEGFHQPQHF.

The chain carries TRBV4-1 and TRBJ2-1, with 8 bases identical to TRBD2. This CDR3 is 16 amino acids long. After removal of 1 base from V and 6 bases from J, the junction contained 8 bases not matched to a gene. Germline V gene data show CDR1 as MGHRA and CDR2 as YSYEKL. CDR3 residues: CASSQVGREHGNEQFF. The DNA for the CDR3 is TGCGCCAGCAGCCAAGTCGGGAGGGAACACGGCAATGAGCAGTTCTTC.

V is TRBV27 and J is TRBJ1-1; D not resolved. The length of the CDR3 is 14 residues. Germline values: CDR1 MNHEY, CDR2 SMNVEV (reference sequence). The V end lost 1 base, the J end lost 4 bases, and 10 bases lay between the germline ends. The CDR3 region has the DNA TGTGCCAGCAGTTTATTTCCAGGTATCACTGAAGCTTTCTTT. This gives the protein CASSLFPGITEAFF.